This T cell receptor beta chain was recorded in a study of Graves' ophthalmopathy and Graves' hyperthyroidism. PBMCs were obtained from 8 to 10 ml of fresh peripheral blood. The V end lost 4 bases, the J end lost 5 bases, and 14 bases lay between the germline ends. Germline CDR1 and CDR2: SQVTM and ANQGSEA. The CDR3 runs 13 residues. RNA served as the template for amplifying TCR beta CDR3 regions. HTBI primers were employed in first-round RT-PCR, then a second-round multiplex PCR followed. TCRdb passed the multiplex PCR reads through MiXCR, listing each CDR3 protein once. The repertoire includes a few hundred thousand distinct CDR3 sequences, roughly 20% of them detected once, and 2.5% to 3.5% sits in the top ten.

The receptor was isolated from a woman in her late teens or twenties with stable Graves' hyperthyroidism. The sample was peripheral blood. The chain recombines TRBV29-1 with TRBJ2-5; D not certain. CDR3 loop: CSVASRASETQYF. The CDR3 DNA reads TGCAGCGTTGCCTCTCGCGCCTCGGAGACCCAGTACTTC.